Presented here are 11 T cell receptor beta chains from one specimen sequenced in a study of memory CD4+ T cells and cytomegalovirus serostatus (dated by TCRdb to the late 2010s). A FACSAria II was used to sort memory CD4+ T cells, defined as single viable CD3+CD4+CD8-CD45RO+ cells. The library was made by the immunoSEQ multiplex PCR assay. TCRdb retrieved this table from immuneACCESS and kept in-frame rearrangements only. Not all clones are present; in checked studies, unresolved V genes account for under half, and no reason is known for the remainder. A total of around 40,000 clones appear in this sample, 60% to 85% of them only once. The ten largest clones take up 0.7% to 0.8% of the sample. The sequencing input was memory CD4+ T cells from blood. The source is an adult in good health and CMV-seronegative.

The V and J genes are TRBV5-1 and TRBJ2-3; a weak D match, TRBD2 (5 bases). Trimming removed 0 bases from V and 1 base from J, with 9 bases in between. Germline values: CDR1 SGHRS, CDR2 YFSETQ. This CDR3 is built from 15 residues. Here the CDR3 reads CASSLGLEGTDTQYF. The CDR3 DNA sequence: TGCGCCAGCAGCTTGGGTCTGGAGGGCACAGATACGCAGTATTTT. The whole variable domain, remainder taken from reference TRBV5-1 and TRBJ2-3, is KAGVTQTPRYLIKTRGQQVTLSCSPISGHRSVSWYQQTPGQGLQFLFEYFSETQRNKGNFPGRFSGRQFSNSRSEMNVSTLELGDSALYLCASSLGLEGTDTQYFGPGTRLTVL.

This clone was counted a single time. The chain couples TRBV25-1 to TRBJ2-2; the D gene is possibly TRBD1 (6 bases). This CDR3 is 15 amino acids long. Trimming left V 0 bases short and J 4 bases short, with 9 bases between. The germline V gene has CDR1 MGHDK and CDR2 SYGVNS. In DNA, the CDR3 is TGTGCCAGCAGTGAATATACCAGGGGCACCGGGGAGCTGTTTTTT. Translating it yields CASSEYTRGTGELFF.

The chain carries TRBV7-6 and TRBJ2-7; 8 nucleotides agree with TRBD1. Looked up from germline, CDR1 is SGHVS and CDR2 is FNYEAQ. This CDR3 is built from 12 residues. Losses at the gene ends were 5 bases for V and 6 bases for J; bases not matched to a gene: 3. CDR3 DNA: TGTGCCAGCAGCCCAGACAGGGGCGAGCAGTACTTC. Translating gives CASSPDRGEQYF.

This clone was seen a few times. The chain carries TRBV9 and TRBJ1-2; TRBD1 is a possible D gene (5 bases). V was shortened by 4 bases and J by 3 bases, with 16 bases between the two germline ends. Germline V gene data show CDR1 as SGDLS and CDR2 as YYNGEE. CDR3 length: 15 amino acids. CDR3 amino acids: CASSPYGGSDYGYTF. The CDR3 region has the DNA TGTGCCAGCAGCCCATATGGGGGGTCAGACTATGGCTACACCTTC.

V and J are TRBV7-9 and TRBJ2-5, with 7 bases lining up with TRBD2. V lost 4 bases, J lost 2 bases, and 7 bases stayed unmatched. In germline, CDR1 is SEHNR, CDR2 FQNEAQ (reference sequence). This CDR3 is built from 15 residues. DNA for the CDR3: TGTGCCAGCAGCTACGGCTTGCGGGGGCAAGAGACCCAGTACTTC. It encodes CASSYGLRGQETQYF.

The V call is TRBV5-1, the J call TRBJ2-1; 7 bases fit TRBD2. The germline gives CDR1 SGHRS, CDR2 YFSETQ. The CDR3 runs 16 residues. J lost 6 bases, V lost 3 bases, and 12 bases had no gene match. CDR3 DNA: TGCGCCAGCAGCTGGACGGGACTAACTGGGGTCAATGAGCAGTTCTTC. It translates to CASSWTGLTGVNEQFF.

The chain is built from TRBV10-3 and TRBJ1-2, with D tentatively TRBD1 (5 bases). Trimming took off 3 bases at V and 2 bases at J, with 13 bases between the two ends. This CDR3 contains 15 residues. Germline CDR1 is ENHRY and CDR2 is SYGVKD. The CDR3: CAISELVKGNYGYTF. In DNA form, the CDR3 reads TGTGCCATCAGTGAATTGGTCAAGGGGAACTATGGCTACACCTTC.

There are a few counts of this clone. This chain joins TRBV2 and TRBJ1-5, with a tentative D call TRBD1 (5 bases). CDR1 and CDR2 (germline): SNHLY, FYNNEI. The V end lost 2 bases, the J end lost 6 bases, and 11 bases lay between the germline ends. The CDR3 runs to 14 residues. The CDR3 bases are TGTGCCAGCAGTGAAACATCGGGGCCTCAGCCCCAGCATTTT. Translated: CASSETSGPQPQHF.

This clone was recorded once. The chain is built from TRBV28 and TRBJ2-1, with 9 bases aligning to TRBD2. This CDR3 spans 14 amino acids. The germline gives CDR1 MDHEN, CDR2 SYDVKM. J was trimmed by 4 bases and V by 6 bases; bases with no gene match: 4. CDR3 sequence: CASRKSGGYNEQFF. The DNA of the CDR3 is TGTGCCAGCAGAAAGAGCGGGGGGTACAATGAGCAGTTCTTC.

This clone was observed a single time. The chain couples TRBV29-1 to TRBJ2-3, with TRBD2 identical over 10 bases. CDR3 length: 18 amino acids. V was pared by 1 base and J by 3 bases, with 13 bases of the junction left unmatched. Per the germline V gene, CDR1 is SQVTM and CDR2 is ANQGSEA. CDR3 residues: CSVEGLSGGGGVTDTQYF. CDR3 sequence (DNA): TGCAGCGTTGAAGGTCTGAGCGGGGGGGGTGGTGTGACAGATACGCAGTATTTT.

The rearrangement uses TRBV30 and TRBJ1-5; no definite D call. V was trimmed by 2 bases and J by 3 bases, leaving 5 bases between them. Germline CDR1 reads GTSNPN; CDR2 reads SVGIG (reference sequence). The CDR3 length is 12 residues. CDR3 residues: CAWSTVNQPQHF. The CDR3 DNA reads as TGTGCCTGGAGTACAGTCAATCAGCCCCAGCATTTT.